These 10 T cell receptor beta chains share one sample of origin, sequenced in a study of shared clonotypes between healthy human individuals. Only in-frame clones appear in the TCRdb table, and some are missing; sequencing was by immunoSEQ multiplex PCR. The sample lists approximately 940,000 clones; about 80% were seen once. The specimen sequenced was memory CD4+ T cells sorted from blood. Subset described: CD45RA-negative fraction. The receptors shown here come from a man between 18 and 35 years old in good health.

The rearrangement joins TRBV5-1 to TRBJ2-1, with 10 bases fitting TRBD2. V was clipped by 0 bases and J by 2 bases; unmatched bases: 8. Germline values: CDR1 SGHRS, CDR2 YFSETQ. The CDR3 contains 18 residues. CDR3 sequence reads: CASSLGFASGRTYNEQFF. DNA of the CDR3: TGCGCCAGCAGCTTGGGTTTTGCTAGCGGGAGAACCTACAATGAGCAGTTCTTC.

In DNA, the CDR3 is TGTGCCAGTAACGGCAGCAATCAGCCCCAGCATTTT. Translated, it gives CASNGSNQPQHF. The chain combines TRBV19 with TRBJ1-5; D not resolved. The CDR3 covers 12 residues. Between the trimmed V and J ends, which lost 7 bases and 1 base, there was a span of 5 bases. Germline loops: CDR1 LNHDA, CDR2 SQIVND (reference sequence).

A few counts support this clone. The gene calls are TRBV5-8 and TRBJ1-2; maybe TRBD1 (5 bases). Trimming took 7 bases from V and 2 from J, leaving 15 bases between them. The length of the CDR3 is 14 residues. CDR1 and CDR2 (germline): SGHTS, YDEGEE. CDR3 protein: CASSHGDSNYGYTF. In DNA form, the CDR3 reads TGTGCCAGCTCCCATGGGGACTCCAACTATGGCTACACCTTC. Combining the CDR3 with reference TRBV5-8 and TRBJ1-2 gives the whole variable domain EAGVTQSPTHLIKTRGQQATLRCSPISGHTSVYWYQQALGLGLQFLLWYDEGEERNRGNFPPRFSGRQFPNYSSELNVNALELEDSALYLCASSHGDSNYGYTFGSGTRLTVV.

The chain links TRBV6-6 to TRBJ1-5; the D is unclear. Germline V gene data show CDR1 as MNHNY and CDR2 as SVGAGI (reference sequence). The CDR3 is made up of 13 amino acids. The ends were cut back, 6 bases at V and 5 bases at J, with 11 bases in the middle. In DNA, the CDR3 is TGTGCCAGCAGACCCTGGGAGGATCAGCCCCAGCATTTT. Residues: CASRPWEDQPQHF.

This chain joins TRBV5-1 and TRBJ2-7; D possibly matches TRBD1 or TRBD2 (6 bases each). The ends were cut back, 6 bases at V and 3 bases at J, with 13 bases in the middle. Germline CDR1 SGHRS, CDR2 YFSETQ. The CDR3 length is 13 residues. For the CDR3, the DNA is TGCGCCAGCACCCCCGGAGGGGGCTACGAGCAGTACTTC. Translating it yields CASTPGGGYEQYF.

In the case of this clone: This specimen includes other DNA sequences encoding the same CDR3. This rearrangement joins TRBV18 to TRBJ2-7; either TRBD1 or TRBD2 may supply D (5 bases each). Germline V lookup: CDR1 KGHSH, CDR2 LQKENI. V lost 3 bases and J 7 bases, leaving 7 bases between the germline ends. CDR3 size: 11 residues. CDR3 DNA: TGTGCCAGCTCACCCGGGGCAGAGCAGTACTTC. Amino acid sequence: CASSPGAEQYF.

This clone was seen just once. The V and J genes are TRBV10-2 and TRBJ1-1; D ambiguous. Trimming shortened V by 3 bases and J by 5 bases, and 10 bases separated the two germline ends. CDR1 and CDR2 (germline): WSHSY, SAAADI. The CDR3 is 13 residues long. The CDR3 region has the DNA TGCGCCAGCAGTGAACAGACTGGGACTGAAGCTTTCTTT. Translating gives CASSEQTGTEAFF.

The rearrangement uses TRBV6-1 and TRBJ2-7, with 10 bases lining up with TRBD1. Trimming removed 6 bases from V and 0 bases from J; junction bases left unmatched: 5. The length of the CDR3 is 15 residues. Germline CDR1 is MNHNS and CDR2 is SASEGT. CDR3 bases: TGTGCCAGCAGGACCGGACAGGGGGTCTCCTACGAGCAGTACTTC. Its translation is CASRTGQGVSYEQYF.

This chain joins TRBV28 and TRBJ2-2, with 13 positions matching TRBD2. Germline V gene data show CDR1 as MDHEN and CDR2 as SYDVKM. There are 19 residues in the CDR3. V lost 3 bases and J lost 1; bases outside the gene matches: 8. DNA for the CDR3: TGTGCCAGCAGTTTTGGCGGACTAGCGGGGGTCCAGAACACCGGGGAGCTGTTTTTT. Its protein product is CASSFGGLAGVQNTGELFF. Looking up the rest from reference TRBV28 and TRBJ2-2 gives the full variable domain: DVKVTQSSRYLVKRTGEKVFLECVQDMDHENMFWYRQDPGLGLRLIYFSYDVKMKEKGDIPEGYSVSREKKERFSLILESASTNQTSMYLCASSFGGLAGVQNTGELFFGEGSRLTVL.

The genes are TRBV23-1 and TRBJ1-1, with 8 positions matching TRBD1. TRBV23-1 is classed as an ORF, of uncertain function. CDR3 length: 13 amino acids. The J segment lost 1 base and the V segment lost 9 bases, leaving 4 bases of the junction unmatched. CDR3 sequence reads: CARHRGRNTEAFF. DNA of the CDR3: TGCGCCAGACACAGGGGGAGGAACACTGAAGCTTTCTTT.